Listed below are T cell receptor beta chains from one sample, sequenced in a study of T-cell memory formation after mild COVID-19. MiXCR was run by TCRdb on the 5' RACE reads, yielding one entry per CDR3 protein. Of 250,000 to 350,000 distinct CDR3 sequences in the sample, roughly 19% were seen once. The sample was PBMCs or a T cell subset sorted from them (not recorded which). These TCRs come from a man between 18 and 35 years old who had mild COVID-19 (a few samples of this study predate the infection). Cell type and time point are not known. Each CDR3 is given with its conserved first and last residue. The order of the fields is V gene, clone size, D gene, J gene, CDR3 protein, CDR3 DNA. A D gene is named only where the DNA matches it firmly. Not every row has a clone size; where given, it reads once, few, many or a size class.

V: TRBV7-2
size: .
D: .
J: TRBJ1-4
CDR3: CASSPDSNNEKLFF
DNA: TGTGCCAGCAGCCCCGACAGTAACAATGAAAAACTGTTTTTT

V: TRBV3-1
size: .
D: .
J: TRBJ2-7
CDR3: CASSQVSYEQYF
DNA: TGTGCCAGCAGCCAAGTTAGTTACGAGCAGTACTTC

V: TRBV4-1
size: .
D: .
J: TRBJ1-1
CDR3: CASSQVDRYMNTEAFF
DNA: TGCGCCAGCAGCCAAGTAGACAGATACATGAACACTGAAGCTTTCTTT

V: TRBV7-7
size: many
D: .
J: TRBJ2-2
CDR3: CASSLRGGYTGELFF
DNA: TGTGCCAGCAGCTTAAGAGGGGGGTACACCGGGGAGCTGTTTTTT

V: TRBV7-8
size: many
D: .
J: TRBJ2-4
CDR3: CASSLGGDPIQYF
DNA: TGTGCCAGCAGCTTAGGGGGGGATCCCATTCAGTACTTC

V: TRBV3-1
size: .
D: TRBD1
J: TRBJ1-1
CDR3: CASSLPGQETEAFF
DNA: TGTGCCAGCAGCCTACCGGGACAGGAGACTGAAGCTTTCTTT

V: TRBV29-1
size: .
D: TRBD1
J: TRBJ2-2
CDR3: CSARTLRQGNTGDLFF
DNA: TGCAGCGCCCGCACGCTACGACAGGGGAACACCGGGGACCTGTTTTTT

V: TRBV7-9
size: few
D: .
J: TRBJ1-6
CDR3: CASSSTGLSSPLHF
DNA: TGTGCCAGCAGCTCCACAGGATTGAGTTCACCCCTCCACTTT

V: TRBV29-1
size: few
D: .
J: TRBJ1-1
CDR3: CSGTGWNTEAFF
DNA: TGCAGCGGCACAGGGTGGAACACTGAAGCTTTCTTT

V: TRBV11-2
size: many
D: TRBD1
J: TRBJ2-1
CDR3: CASSLGGTGIHEQFF
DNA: TGTGCCAGCAGCTTAGGCGGGACAGGGATCCATGAGCAGTTCTTC

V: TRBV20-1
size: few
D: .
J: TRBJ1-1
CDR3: CSASVGTNTEAFF
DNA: TGCAGTGCTAGTGTGGGCACGAACACTGAAGCTTTCTTT

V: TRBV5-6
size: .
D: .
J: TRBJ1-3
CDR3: CASSRQQILFSGNTIYF
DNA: TGTGCCAGCAGCAGACAACAGATACTCTTCTCTGGAAACACCATATATTTT

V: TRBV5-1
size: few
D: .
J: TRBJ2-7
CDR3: CASSAGQSYEQYF
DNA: TGCGCCAGCAGCGCGGGACAGTCCTACGAGCAGTACTTC

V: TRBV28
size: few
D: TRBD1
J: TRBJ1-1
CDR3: CASSLGTGSTEAFF
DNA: TGTGCCAGCAGTTTAGGGACAGGGAGTACTGAAGCTTTCTTT

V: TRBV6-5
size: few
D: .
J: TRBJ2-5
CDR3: CASSYAGVETQYF
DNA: TGTGCCAGCTCATACGCCGGGGTTGAGACCCAGTACTTC

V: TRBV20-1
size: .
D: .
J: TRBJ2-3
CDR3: CSAREGRYTQYF
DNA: TGCAGTGCTAGAGAAGGGAGGTATACGCAGTATTTT

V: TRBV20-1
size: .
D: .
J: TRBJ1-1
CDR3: CSARDPSMNTEAFF
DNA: TGCAGTGCTAGGGACCCCAGTATGAACACTGAAGCTTTCTTT

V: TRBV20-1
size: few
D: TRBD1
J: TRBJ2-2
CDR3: CSARTGEHTGELFF
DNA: TGCAGTGCCCGGACAGGGGAGCACACCGGGGAGCTGTTTTTT

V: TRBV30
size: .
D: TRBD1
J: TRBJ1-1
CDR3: CAWSRGQGSTEAFF
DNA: TGTGCCTGGAGTCGAGGACAGGGGAGCACTGAAGCTTTCTTT

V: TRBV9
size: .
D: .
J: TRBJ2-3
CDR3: CASSVALSDSTDTQYF
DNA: TGTGCCAGCAGCGTAGCGCTCAGCGATAGCACAGATACGCAGTATTTT

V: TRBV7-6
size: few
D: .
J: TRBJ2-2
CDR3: CASSLGQGMNTGELFF
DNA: TGTGCCAGCAGCTTAGGGCAGGGAATGAACACCGGGGAGCTGTTTTTT

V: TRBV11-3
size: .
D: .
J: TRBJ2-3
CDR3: CASSFDFSPENTQYF
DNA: TGTGCCAGCAGCTTCGACTTCTCACCTGAGAATACGCAGTATTTT

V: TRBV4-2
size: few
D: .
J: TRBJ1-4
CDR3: CASSPLLDGGGGKLFF
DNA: TGTGCCAGCAGCCCCCTATTGGACGGCGGGGGGGGAAAACTGTTTTTT

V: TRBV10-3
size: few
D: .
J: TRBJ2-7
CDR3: CAISVGGSSYEQYF
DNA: TGTGCCATCAGTGTAGGGGGTAGCTCCTACGAGCAGTACTTC

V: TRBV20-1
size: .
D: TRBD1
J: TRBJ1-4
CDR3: CSARRGQGTEKLFF
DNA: TGCAGTGCGAGACGGGGACAGGGAACGGAAAAACTGTTTTTT

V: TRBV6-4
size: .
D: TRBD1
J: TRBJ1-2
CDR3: CASSNRGTGKNNYGYTF
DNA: TGTGCCAGCAGTAACCGTGGGACAGGAAAAAATAACTATGGCTACACCTTC

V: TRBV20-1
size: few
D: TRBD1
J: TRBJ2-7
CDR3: CSAPLTGADEQYF
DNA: TGCAGTGCCCCCCTGACAGGGGCGGACGAGCAGTACTTC

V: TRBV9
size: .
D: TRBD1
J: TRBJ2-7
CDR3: CASSASGQTYEQYF
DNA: TGTGCCAGCAGCGCCTCGGGACAGACCTACGAGCAGTACTTC